The present TCR beta chain was sequenced within a study of regulatory T cells in long-lasting Graves disease. Study outcomes and limitations: Relative to newly diagnosed Graves' patients, persistent ones had lower TCR diversity. Segments TRBV28, TRBJ1-2 and TRBJ2-5 showed preferential usage in persistent disease.

Researchers made TCR beta libraries by using iRepertoire HTBI primers and running Arm-PCR on CDR3 regions. TCRdb re-derived calls from the multiplex PCR reads in MiXCR, one entry per CDR3 protein. This table holds 400,000 to 500,000 distinct CDR3 sequences, approximately 21% found once. Looked up from germline, CDR1 is SEHNR and CDR2 is FQNEAQ (reference sequence). This CDR3 has 17 amino acids. V shed 3 bases, J shed 4 bases, and the junction held 8 bases outside the gene matches. For this clonotype: Its antigen is not identified.

Time point described: persistent/refractory GD, antithyroid drugs over 5 years with positive TRAb. From PBMCs, RNA was extracted and then used to make the TCR library. Sequences were derived from peripheral blood mononuclear cells (PBMCs), sampled when the disease was refractory, from a patient treated with antithyroid drugs. The sequence came from a female donor with Graves disease. This sequence joins TRBV7-9 and TRBJ2-2; 10 bases match TRBD1. The DNA of the CDR3 is TGTGCCAGCAGCTTGGGACCGGGACAGGGGATCACCGGGGAGCTGTTTTTT. Residues: CASSLGPGQGITGELFF. The full variable domain, with the rest looked up from reference TRBV7-9 and TRBJ2-2, is DTGVSQNPRHKITKRGQNVTFRCDPISEHNRLYWYRQTLGQGPEFLTYFQNEAQLEKSRLLSDRFSAERPKGSFSTLEIQRTEQGDSAMYLCASSLGPGQGITGELFFGEGSRLTVL.